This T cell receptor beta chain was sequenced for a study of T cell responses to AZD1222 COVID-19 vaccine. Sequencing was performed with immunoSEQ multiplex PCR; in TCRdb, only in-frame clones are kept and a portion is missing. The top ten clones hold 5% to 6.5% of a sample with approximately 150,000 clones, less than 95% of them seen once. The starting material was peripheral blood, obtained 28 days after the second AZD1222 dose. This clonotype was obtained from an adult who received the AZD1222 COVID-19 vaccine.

CDR3 sequence reads: CASSSTPATNEKLFF. The CDR3, as DNA: TGTGCCAGCAGTTCCACACCCGCAACTAATGAAAAACTGTTTTTT. The chain couples TRBV27 to TRBJ1-4; no firm D call. Trimming took 4 bases from V and 0 from J, leaving 9 bases between them. Per germline, CDR1 MNHEY and CDR2 SMNVEV (reference sequence). CDR3 length equals 15 residues. The variable domain in full, with the rest retrieved from reference TRBV27 and TRBJ1-4, is EAQVTQNPRYLITVTGKKLTVTCSQNMNHEYMSWYRQDPGLGLRQIYYSMNVEVTDKGDVPEGYKVSRKEKRNFPLILESPSPNQTSLYFCASSSTPATNEKLFFGSGTQLSVL.